Listed below are T cell receptor beta chains from one sample, sequenced in a study of T cells expressing NK-cell markers. TCRdb re-called the 5' RACE reads and gives one entry per CDR3 protein, without DNA. Its table records 200,000 to 300,000 distinct CDR3 sequences. Specimen: blood T cells: a sorted CD56 or NKG2C T cell subset, CD4+ or CD8+ T cells, or bulk PBMC T cells (not recorded which). All receptors come from a man aged 18 to 30 in good health. Each CDR3 is given with its conserved first and last residue.

V	J	CDR3
TRBV7-2	TRBJ2-7	CASSSLAGGGEQYF
TRBV5-1	TRBJ2-5	CASSPVDRELAETQYF
TRBV29-1	TRBJ2-1	CSVRGGPGGYEQFF
TRBV12-3/TRBV12-4	TRBJ1-2	CASSFFIGRDRDYGYTF
TRBV5-5	TRBJ1-5	CASSRVGDSNQPQHF
TRBV7-6	TRBJ1-3	CASSRRTDSSGNTIYF
TRBV18	TRBJ2-3	CASSPLGTSGRTRDTQYF
TRBV20-1	TRBJ1-1	CSARVNRANTEAFF
TRBV4-1	TRBJ2-1	CASSQDLAYLAGASQTYNEQFF
TRBV7-3	TRBJ2-1	CASSLRSGSMVEQFF